This paragraph reports one T cell receptor beta chain. Only a few counts were recorded for this clonotype. Its cognate antigen has yet to be identified. No base qualities exist here, and no much larger clone lies one base off it. Systemically healthy Caucasian individuals from Russia, 35 to 50 in total and aged roughly 6 to 95 years, were included as donors. Roughly 9 milliliters of peripheral blood were drawn from each donor into EDTA-treated Vacutainer tubes. PBMCs were isolated by Ficoll-Paque density-gradient centrifugation, with at least 7 million obtained per sample. Trizol reagent was used to extract total RNA from PBMCs, with at least 5.5 micrograms per sample. Naive CD45RAhigh/CD27high T cell percentages were measured by flow cytometry on a PBMC aliquot from every donor. The sample is drawn from a study of blood T cells in healthy people across ages (dated by TCRdb to between 2015 and 2017). Context from the whole study: In model experiments, roughly one uniquely barcoded TCR beta cDNA molecule per two T cells was captured by template switching. Using deep sequencing normalized with unique cDNA molecular identifiers, the study measured how TCR beta repertoire diversity changes with age. The donors were divided into four age groups: young (average around 15 years), middle-aged (about 39), aged (under 70) and long-lived (about 79). To avoid experimental bias, donors of different ages were randomly spread across the sequencing lanes. For two donors (one aged 18 to 29 and one aged 80 or older), the study analyzed two additional independent replicas of 1 million unique cDNA reads from the same blood draw. Here is what the overall study found, with its caveats: Bulk unsorted PBMC profiling prevented conclusive comparison of naive and antigen-experienced compartments. Observed TCR beta diversity correlated strongly with the percentage of naive T cells measured by flow cytometry. Because donor CMV infection status was unknown, age-related changes in expanded clonotypes were potentially confounded. Estimates of total diversity based on one million sequenced T cells were regarded as lower bounds and as underestimates. Observed TCR beta diversity per million T cells fell roughly linearly with age, and a significant reduction was already apparent by age about 36. Compared with the aged group, the long-lived group had more naive CD4+ T cells, fewer expanded clones and increased TCR diversity, suggesting age selection.

Library generation was performed with 5' RACE. The instrument given in TCRdb is Illumina HiSeq 2500. A second PCR of about 7 to 12 cycles was performed with a sample-barcoded 5' primer and a J-beta primer mix. A template-switch 5' adaptor carrying 12 random nucleotides introduced a unique molecular identifier onto each TCR beta cDNA molecule. Each sample yielded at least 3 million CDR3-containing paired-end reads. All of the RNA was converted into first-strand cDNA using the Mint cDNA synthesis kit, with a TRBC-specific oligonucleotide serving as the primer. After uracil-DNA glycosylase treatment, a first 18-cycle PCR used universal primers M1SS and BC2_uni_R on all cDNA. The published analysis was carried out like this. Each sample was normalized by randomly selecting 1 million high-quality reads, each carrying a distinct molecular identifier. Instead of being binned into consensus sequences, reads that shared molecular identifiers were thrown out. MiTCR, run with a Q25 quality threshold and the strictest error-elimination algorithm, handled CDR3 identification, clonotype clustering and error correction. Lower-bound total TCR beta diversity was estimated with a nonparametric unseen species model using Euler transformation. TCRdb reprocessed the public reads (quality trimming at Q25 with fastp, clone calling with MiXCR) and kept in-frame beta chains. CDR3 protein sequences are deduplicated, and each keeps its most common genes and DNA. These V and J calls originate from TCRdb's pipeline instead of the authors' own analysis. The sample yields 1.6 million or so distinct CDR3 sequences; 30% to 35% were counted once. 10% to 12% of the sample comes from the top ten.

V loses 4 bases of germline sequence and J loses 0 bases, and the interval between the two ends is 15 bases. The CDR3 measures 16 amino acids from cysteine to phenylalanine. The kept DNA is CDR3 alone, 48 bases in frame from the first base. CDR1 and CDR2, per the germline V gene (reference sequence), are LGHDT and YNNKEL. The TCR comes from a woman aged 25-40 years in good health. The chain employs TRBV3-1 and TRBJ1-2, with TRBD1 as a weak D call on 5 bases. Source material: blood. Here is the DNA: TGTGCCAGCAGCCCGTATACGGGGGTTCCTAACTATGGCTACACCTTC. Translated, this gives CASSPYTGVPNYGYTF.